The 21 T cell receptor beta chains below were found in one sample sequenced in a study of neurological immune-mediated disorders. TCRdb itself ran the 5' RACE reads through MiXCR, one entry per CDR3 protein. This sample yields 54,000 or so distinct CDR3 sequences, of which 3.5% are seen a single time; around 3.1% belongs to the top ten. Sequenced: PBMCs. These receptors all come from a woman aged 25-40 years with multiple sclerosis.

This clonotype has ten or more counts. This chain links TRBV28 with TRBJ1-1; 9 bases agree with TRBD1. With 6 bases clipped from V and 11 bases from J, the junction kept 4 bases outside the gene matches. The CDR3 sequence is 11 residues long. CDR1 is MDHEN and CDR2 is SYDVKM in the germline V gene. CDR3 protein: CASRDGTGAFF. CDR3 bases: TGTGCCAGCAGAGACGGGACAGGGGCTTTCTTT.

This clonotype qualifies as medium-sized. This CDR3 is CASRPDRGGNQPQHF. The CDR3 bases are TGTGCCAGCAGACCAGACAGAGGAGGGAATCAGCCCCAGCATTTT. J is TRBJ1-5 and V is TRBV12-3 or TRBV12-4, with D maybe TRBD1 (5 bases). CDR3 size: 15 residues. The V end was cut by 6 bases, the J end by 4 bases, with 16 bases between.

This clonotype has ten or more counts. The chain employs TRBV18 and TRBJ2-1; no reliable D call. The CDR3 has 11 residues. V lost 8 bases and J 9 bases, leaving 11 bases between the germline ends. CDR1 is KGHSH, CDR2 LQKENI, per germline. As DNA, the CDR3 is TGTGCCAGCGAAGATAGAGCTGAGCAGTTCTTC. Translating gives CASEDRAEQFF.

There are many counts of this clonotype. The V and J genes are TRBV7-2 and TRBJ2-3; 7 bases fit TRBD1. Germline V gene lookup returns CDR1 SGHTA and CDR2 FQGNSA. This CDR3 is built from 15 residues. V lost 6 bases and J lost 1; bases outside the gene matches: 7. CDR3 nucleotides: TGTGCCAGCAGACCACGGACAGGCCGCACAGATACGCAGTATTTT. This sequence encodes CASRPRTGRTDTQYF.

In its sample, this clonotype was seen many times. The chain couples TRBV5-6 to TRBJ2-1, with TRBD1 matching 8 bases. Trimming cost V 4 bases and J 15 bases; bases outside gene matches: 12. The V gene's germline CDR1 is SGHDT and CDR2 YYEEEE. The CDR3 contains 13 residues. DNA for the CDR3: TGTGCCAGCAGCCTGACATGGGACAGGCCGCGGTTCTTC. Its protein is CASSLTWDRPRFF. The full variable domain, with the rest looked up from reference TRBV5-6 and TRBJ2-1, is DAGVTQSPTHLIKTRGQQVTLRCSPKSGHDTVSWYQQALGQGPQFIFQYYEEEERQRGNFPDRFSGHQFPNYSSELNVNALLLGDSALYLCASSLTWDRPRFFGPGTRLTVL.

This clonotype was recorded at least ten times. The genes are TRBV20-1 and TRBJ2-3; maybe TRBD1 (5 bases). The ends were cut back, 3 bases at V and 6 bases at J, with 13 bases in the middle. CDR1 is DFQATT and CDR2 is SNEGSKA in the germline V gene (reference sequence). The CDR3 covers 13 residues. The CDR3 sequence: CSASVGAEDTQYF. The CDR3 DNA sequence: TGCAGTGCTAGCGTTGGGGCCGAGGATACGCAGTATTTT.

This clonotype was seen more than once but under ten times. The chain uses TRBV7-6 and TRBJ2-3; D is possibly TRBD2 (5 bases). The germline V and J ends were trimmed by 0 bases and 1 base, with 11 bases remaining between them. From germline, CDR1 is SGHVS and CDR2 FNYEAQ. This CDR3 is 16 amino acids long. CDR3 amino acids: CASSLAVAGGTDTQYF. CDR3 DNA: TGTGCCAGCAGCTTAGCTGTCGCGGGCGGCACAGATACGCAGTATTTT.

This clonotype was detected many times. The chain joins TRBV6-5 to TRBJ2-7, with 14 bases that match TRBD2. The CDR3 is 15 amino acids. Germline values: CDR1 MNHEY, CDR2 SVGAGI. J lost 2 bases, V lost 4 bases, and 1 base had no gene match. This CDR3 reads CASSLTSGGAYEQYF. CDR3 DNA: TGTGCCAGCAGTTTGACTAGCGGGGGGGCCTACGAGCAGTACTTC.

This clonotype was found many times. The chain carries TRBV28 and TRBJ2-1, with D perhaps matching TRBD1 (6 bases). The CDR3 spans 18 residues. The germline V gene has CDR1 MDHEN and CDR2 SYDVKM. V was clipped by 5 bases and J by 4 bases, with 24 bases between them. CDR3 in amino acids: CASSNQGTMRKAYNEQFF. Written as DNA, the CDR3 is TGTGCCAGCAGTAACCAGGGGACAATGAGGAAAGCTTACAATGAGCAGTTCTTC.

This clonotype was seen ten or more times. The V call is TRBV5-1, the J call TRBJ2-1, with TRBD2 identical over 7 bases. V was pared by 8 bases and J by 0 bases, with 11 bases of the junction left unmatched. CDR1 and CDR2 from the germline V gene are SGHRS and YFSETQ. This CDR3 has 16 residues. The CDR3 DNA is TGCGCCAGGGGGCCAGCGGCGGGGGACTCCTACAATGAGCAGTTCTTC. As protein: CARGPAAGDSYNEQFF. The whole variable domain, remainder taken from reference TRBV5-1 and TRBJ2-1, is KAGVTQTPRYLIKTRGQQVTLSCSPISGHRSVSWYQQTPGQGLQFLFEYFSETQRNKGNFPGRFSGRQFSNSRSEMNVSTLELGDSALYLCARGPAAGDSYNEQFFGPGTRLTVL.

This clonotype occurred many times. Written as DNA, the CDR3 is TGTGCCAGCAGCCCCAACCTGGGAATCTATGGCTACACCTTC. Translated, it gives CASSPNLGIYGYTF. V usage is TRBV7-6 and J usage is TRBJ1-2; D not certain. Per germline, CDR1 SGHVS and CDR2 FNYEAQ. V lost 5 bases and J 4 bases, leaving 14 bases between the germline ends. The CDR3 contains 14 residues.

This clonotype was seen at least ten times. The CDR3 here is CASSRDRMGEQYF. The CDR3, as DNA: TGTGCCAGCAGTCGGGACAGGATGGGAGAGCAGTACTTC. The chain employs TRBV2 and TRBJ2-7; 8 positions agree with TRBD1. The J segment lost 7 bases and the V segment lost 5 bases, leaving 7 bases of the junction unmatched. Germline CDR1 is SNHLY and CDR2 is FYNNEI. The CDR3 runs 13 residues.

This clonotype was counted ten times or more. The chain carries TRBV20-1 and TRBJ2-3, with TRBD2 as a possible D gene (5 bases). CDR3 size: 15 residues. The germline CDR1 and CDR2 sequences are DFQATT and SNEGSKA (reference sequence). V gave up 6 bases and J gave up 3 bases, with 19 bases separating them. CDR3 loop: CSARTRGSRTDTQYF. The CDR3 coding sequence is TGCAGTGCCCGTACTCGAGGGTCTCGGACAGATACGCAGTATTTT.

The chain links TRBV20-1 to TRBJ2-3, with 9 bases lining up with TRBD2. The CDR3 runs 15 residues. Germline CDR1 is DFQATT and CDR2 is SNEGSKA (reference sequence). V lost 1 base to trimming and J lost 4 bases; unmatched junction nucleotides: 6. For the CDR3, the DNA is TGCAGTGCTAGAGTTAGCGGGGGAGGGGCAGATACGCAGTATTTT. The encoded protein is CSARVSGGGADTQYF.

This clonotype was seen ten or more times. The CDR3 spells CASSRTSTDTQYF. CDR3 in DNA: TGCGCCAGCAGCAGAACTAGCACAGATACGCAGTATTTT. This chain uses TRBV5-1 with TRBJ2-3; D is unresolved. The CDR3 is 13 amino acids. The germline V and J ends were trimmed by 4 bases and 0 bases, with 6 bases remaining between them. Germline-derived CDR1 and CDR2 are SGHRS and YFSETQ.

The table lists this clonotype with a few counts. A read error may be the cause here, since a much bigger clone is one base away. The rearrangement joins TRBV7-2 to TRBJ2-3, with 7 bases matching TRBD1. V gave up 5 bases and J gave up 0 bases; unmatched junction bases: 5. CDR1 SGHTA and CDR2 FQGNSA come from the germline V gene. This CDR3 region has 15 residues. In DNA form, the CDR3 reads TGTGCCAGCAGCACAGGGGTTTTCAGCACAGATACGCAGTATTTT. Translating it yields CASSTGVFSTDTQYF.

This clonotype was found many times. The gene calls are TRBV2 and TRBJ1-1; 8 bases fit TRBD1. V shed 7 bases and J 6 bases; nucleotides not matched to a gene: 4. The germline V gene encodes CDR1 SNHLY and CDR2 FYNNEI. The CDR3 runs 12 residues. DNA for the CDR3: TGTGCCAGCAACAGGGGGGACGCTGAAGCTTTCTTT. It yields the protein CASNRGDAEAFF.

Ten or more counts support this clonotype. This chain uses TRBV5-1 with TRBJ2-5; D may be TRBD2 (6 bases). Germline CDR1 SGHRS, CDR2 YFSETQ. Between the trimmed V and J ends, which lost 0 bases and 5 bases, there was a span of 11 bases. The CDR3 contains 14 residues. The CDR3 bases are TGCGCCAGCAGCTTGGCGGGGGTGCAGGAGACCCAGTACTTC. Its protein is CASSLAGVQETQYF.

This clonotype was recorded at least ten times. The rearrangement uses TRBV4-1 and TRBJ2-6; D remains unclear. The CDR3 is 17 amino acids. Trimming shortened V by 0 bases and J by 0 bases, and 9 bases separated the two germline ends. Germline lookup yields CDR1 MGHRA and CDR2 YSYEKL. CDR3 nucleotides: TGCGCCAGCAGCCAAGATGGGCCAGCCTCTGGGGCCAACGTCCTGACTTTC. As protein: CASSQDGPASGANVLTF.

This clonotype came up many times. The chain carries TRBV5-5 and TRBJ2-1; 7 bases line up with TRBD2. The V and J ends lost 4 bases and 5 bases, in that order; junction bases with no gene match: 18. CDR1 SGHKS and CDR2 YYEKEE come from the germline V gene (reference sequence). The CDR3 extends over 18 amino acids. CDR3 nucleotide sequence: TGTGCCAGCAGCCCCCCCCCGGGGAGGGCAGGTCCTCACAATGAGCAGTTCTTC. This codes for CASSPPPGRAGPHNEQFF.

This clonotype has ten or more counts. V gene TRBV5-6 combines with J gene TRBJ1-2, with TRBD1 matching over 8 bases. V dropped 4 bases and J dropped 8; count of bases not matched to a gene: 10. The germline CDR1 and CDR2 sequences are SGHDT and YYEEEE. The CDR3 runs 14 residues. The CDR3: CASSRWTGRKGYTF. CDR3 bases: TGTGCCAGCAGCCGATGGACAGGGCGAAAAGGCTACACCTTC.